These 26 T cell receptor beta chains came from one sample sequenced in a study of OX40 agonist ivuxolimab in advanced cancers. TCRdb's copy holds only in-frame clones and misses some; the assay was immunoSEQ multiplex PCR. Among roughly 90,000 clones listed, 85% to 90% were seen once. This specimen was CD4+ or CD8+ T cells sorted from blood, taken in a trial of the OX40 agonist ivuxolimab. The receptors were gathered from an adult with an advanced solid tumor such as melanoma, head and neck, liver or kidney cancer.

This clone was detected only a few times. The chain carries TRBV4-1 and TRBJ1-2; 9 nucleotides agree with TRBD1. Germline V CDR1 and CDR2: MGHRA, YSYEKL. There are 17 residues in the CDR3. V shed 1 base, J shed 1 base, and the junction held 7 bases outside the gene matches. CDR3 coding DNA: TGCGCCAGCAGCCAAGGGGGGACAGGGAGATTTAACTATGGCTACACCTTC. Its protein is CASSQGGTGRFNYGYTF.

The chain recombines TRBV7-2 with TRBJ2-5, with TRBD2 matching 11 bases. V shed 5 bases and J 2 bases; nucleotides not matched to a gene: 4. The CDR3 contains 15 residues. Germline V gives CDR1 SGHTA, CDR2 FQGNSA. DNA for the CDR3: TGTGCCAGCAGCCTGGGACTAGCGGTTCAAGAGACCCAGTACTTC. Amino acids: CASSLGLAVQETQYF. Supplemented by reference TRBV7-2 and TRBJ2-5, the full variable domain reads GAGVSQSPSNKVTEKGKDVELRCDPISGHTALYWYRQSLGQGLEFLIYFQGNSAPDKSGLPSDRFSAERTGGSVSTLTIQRTQQEDSAVYLCASSLGLAVQETQYFGPGTRLLVL.

This clone was picked up one time. The CDR3 bases are TGTGCCAGCAACTTAGGAATTGGCAACTATGGCTACACCTTC. It is translated as CASNLGIGNYGYTF. The chain uses TRBV5-5 and TRBJ1-2; D ambiguous. The germline V gene has CDR1 SGHKS and CDR2 YYEKEE (reference sequence). V lost 6 bases, J lost 2 bases, and 14 bases lay in between. The CDR3 sequence is 14 residues long.

The J gene is TRBJ2-1, the V gene TRBV4-1; D is uncertain. From germline, CDR1 is MGHRA and CDR2 YSYEKL. This CDR3 spans 14 amino acids. The V end lost 0 bases, the J end lost 8 bases, and 11 bases lay between the germline ends. DNA for the CDR3: TGCGCCAGCAGCCAAGATCCGTCGGGCCATGAGCAGTTCTTC. It translates to CASSQDPSGHEQFF.

This rearrangement joins TRBV4-2 to TRBJ2-5, with a possible D match to TRBD1 (5 bases). Per germline, CDR1 LGHNA and CDR2 YNFKEQ. CDR3 length: 13 residues. Trimming took off 4 bases at V and 4 bases at J, with 10 bases between the two ends. The CDR3 loop reads CASSPDSRETQYF. The CDR3 DNA follows: TGTGCCAGCAGCCCTGACAGCCGAGAGACCCAGTACTTC.

J is TRBJ1-2 and V is TRBV27; no clear D. V dropped 2 bases and J dropped 4 bases, with 26 bases sitting between them. The CDR3 totals 19 residues. From germline, CDR1 is MNHEY and CDR2 SMNVEV (reference sequence). CDR3 amino acids: CASSLEVRRGSPSGYGYTF. CDR3 in DNA: TGTGCCAGCAGTTTAGAGGTCCGTCGGGGAAGCCCCTCGGGCTATGGCTACACCTTC.

The chain carries TRBV9 and TRBJ2-3; 11 bases are a match to TRBD1. CDR3 length: 15 residues. J was trimmed by 5 bases and V by 3 bases; bases with no gene match: 5. The germline gives CDR1 SGDLS, CDR2 YYNGEE. In DNA, the CDR3 is TGTGCCAGCAGCGCCGGGACAGGGGGAGTAGATACGCAGTATTTT. Its protein is CASSAGTGGVDTQYF.

V gene TRBV9 combines with J gene TRBJ1-5; D ambiguous. V lost 0 bases, J lost 10 bases, and 14 bases lay in between. The CDR3 is 14 residues long. CDR1 and CDR2 from the germline V gene are SGDLS and YYNGEE. The CDR3 DNA follows: TGTGCCAGCAGCGTAGATTACAGTCAAGGTCCCCAGCATTTT. It translates to CASSVDYSQGPQHF.

The chain has TRBV7-3 and TRBJ2-3; D not resolved. From germline, CDR1 is SGHTA and CDR2 FQGTGA. CDR3 length: 15 amino acids. V shed 5 bases and J shed 0 bases, with 12 bases lying between them. The CDR3, as DNA: TGTGCCAGCAGCATCGCCCCAGCCAGCACAGATACGCAGTATTTT. Amino acids: CASSIAPASTDTQYF. The full variable domain, with the rest looked up from reference TRBV7-3 and TRBJ2-3, is GAGVSQTPSNKVTEKGKYVELRCDPISGHTALYWYRQSLGQGPEFLIYFQGTGAADDSGLPNDRFFAVRPEGSVSTLKIQRTERGDSAVYLCASSIAPASTDTQYFGPGTRLTVL.

V usage is TRBV5-1 and J usage is TRBJ2-7; 7 positions agree with TRBD1. The CDR3 has 14 residues. Germline values: CDR1 SGHRS, CDR2 YFSETQ. Losses at the gene ends were 5 bases for V and 5 bases for J; bases not matched to a gene: 10. CDR3 bases: TGCGCCAGCAGATCGACAGGGAGTTTGGACGAGCAGTACTTC. Protein: CASRSTGSLDEQYF.

The genes are TRBV5-1 and TRBJ1-1, with 11 bases identical to TRBD1. V lost 0 bases, J lost 1 base, and 8 bases stayed unmatched. Germline-derived CDR1 and CDR2 are SGHRS and YFSETQ. The CDR3 totals 18 residues. The CDR3 sequence: CASSLAGTGGSGNTEAFF. The CDR3 nucleotides read TGCGCCAGCAGCTTGGCTGGGACAGGGGGATCGGGGAACACTGAAGCTTTCTTT.

V gene TRBV6-5 combines with J gene TRBJ2-5; the D gene is possibly TRBD1 (7 bases). Trimming pared 4 bases from V and 5 bases from J, leaving 20 bases between. Germline-derived CDR1 and CDR2 are MNHEY and SVGAGI. This CDR3 has 16 residues. CDR3 sequence (DNA): TGTGCCAGCAGTTTTTCGACAGGGAGGTCCTCGGAGACCCAGTACTTC. Amino acids: CASSFSTGRSSETQYF.

The rearrangement uses TRBV27 and TRBJ2-3; D may be TRBD2 (5 bases). This CDR3 region has 14 residues. Trimming removed 3 bases from V and 0 bases from J, with 7 bases in between. Per germline, CDR1 MNHEY and CDR2 SMNVEV (reference sequence). The CDR3 DNA follows: TGTGCCAGCAGTTTGCGGGCTAGCACAGATACGCAGTATTTT. Translating it yields CASSLRASTDTQYF.

The rearrangement links TRBV9 to TRBJ1-6, with a tentative D call TRBD1 (5 bases). The CDR3 loop spans 14 amino acids. Germline V gene lookup returns CDR1 SGDLS and CDR2 YYNGEE. V lost 5 bases and J 5 bases, leaving 11 bases between the germline ends. The DNA for the CDR3 is TGTGCCAGCAGAGCAGACAGAGATAATTCACCCCTCCACTTT. Its protein is CASRADRDNSPLHF.

The chain links TRBV19 to TRBJ1-1, with D maybe TRBD1 (5 bases). The CDR3 loop spans 12 amino acids. Trimming shortened V by 4 bases and J by 5 bases, and 8 bases separated the two germline ends. Germline values: CDR1 LNHDA, CDR2 SQIVND (reference sequence). The CDR3: CASSRTTTEAFF. In DNA form, the CDR3 reads TGTGCCAGTAGTAGGACAACTACTGAAGCTTTCTTT.

V is TRBV9 and J is TRBJ2-2; 7 bases are shared with TRBD1. Germline CDR1 reads SGDLS; CDR2 reads YYNGEE. With 2 bases clipped from V and 5 bases from J, the junction kept 6 bases outside the gene matches. The CDR3 has 15 residues. The CDR3 DNA reads TGTGCCAGCAGCGTCAGACAGGGTGGGACCGGGGAGCTGTTTTTT. Translated: CASSVRQGGTGELFF.

The chain uses TRBV4-1 and TRBJ1-1; no firm D call. Germline assignment: CDR1 MGHRA and CDR2 YSYEKL. V was cut by 0 bases and J by 2 bases, with 13 bases left in between. This CDR3 comprises 16 residues. CDR3 sequence (DNA): TGCGCCAGCAGCCAAGACCGAGGGCGGTCAAACACTGAAGCTTTCTTT. Its translation is CASSQDRGRSNTEAFF.

The chain combines TRBV18 with TRBJ2-1, with TRBD2 matching over 15 bases. V was pared by 3 bases and J by 6 bases, with 15 bases of the junction left unmatched. Germline assignment: CDR1 KGHSH and CDR2 LQKENI. The CDR3 runs 20 residues. CDR3 sequence (DNA): TGTGCCAGCTCACCCCGCGGACTAGCGGGGGGGCCGAGTGGGTTCAATGAGCAGTTCTTC. Protein: CASSPRGLAGGPSGFNEQFF.

This clone showed up just a few times. The J gene is TRBJ1-1, the V gene TRBV20-1; TRBD1 matches 7 bases. The CDR3 covers 10 residues. Germline values: CDR1 DFQATT, CDR2 SNEGSKA (reference sequence). Trimming took 6 bases from V and 8 from J; bases not matched to a gene: 3. The CDR3 is CSAQDREAFF. In DNA, the CDR3 is TGCAGTGCCCAGGACAGGGAAGCTTTCTTT.

The chain joins TRBV6-5 to TRBJ2-5; 7 nucleotides agree with TRBD1. The germline V gene has CDR1 MNHEY and CDR2 SVGAGI. CDR3 length equals 14 residues. V was pared by 5 bases and J by 0 bases, with 3 bases of the junction left unmatched. The DNA of the CDR3 is TGTGCCAGCAGTACGGGACAGTACCAAGAGACCCAGTACTTC. Translated, it gives CASSTGQYQETQYF.

This rearrangement joins TRBV25-1 to TRBJ2-7; the D is unclear. V gave up 10 bases and J gave up 0 bases, with 19 bases separating them. The CDR3 has 15 residues. Germline V lookup: CDR1 MGHDK, CDR2 SYGVNS. CDR3: CATPCCLYFSYEQYF. The DNA of the CDR3 is TGTGCCACCCCCTGTTGTCTTTACTTCTCCTACGAGCAGTACTTC.

The chain joins TRBV9 to TRBJ1-6; D gene ambiguous. V lost 4 bases and J 10 bases, leaving 18 bases between the germline ends. This CDR3 contains 15 residues. The V gene's germline CDR1 is SGDLS and CDR2 YYNGEE. In nucleotides, the CDR3 is TGTGCCAGCAGCCCCCCTGGGGTGAATGGGTCACCCCTCCACTTT. Its protein is CASSPPGVNGSPLHF.

The rearrangement joins TRBV10-3 to TRBJ2-3; D is unclear. This CDR3 spans 12 amino acids. Trimming left V 8 bases short and J 4 bases short, with 10 bases between. Germline V gene sequence: CDR1 ENHRY, CDR2 SYGVKD. The DNA for the CDR3 is TGTGCCATCGCGCGGAACGCAGATACGCAGTATTTT. Residues: CAIARNADTQYF.

This chain links TRBV11-2 with TRBJ2-7; 8 bases are shared with TRBD1. The CDR3 has 15 amino acids. The J segment lost 6 bases and the V segment lost 4 bases, leaving 11 bases of the junction unmatched. Looked up from germline, CDR1 is SGHAT and CDR2 is FQNNGV. The CDR3, as DNA: TGTGCCAGCAGCTCCAGGGGGCGGTTGATGGGCGAGCAGTACGTC. Protein sequence: CASSSRGRLMGEQYV.

Only one count was recorded for this clone. The genes are TRBV18 and TRBJ2-3; tentatively, D is TRBD1 or TRBD2 (5 bases each). CDR3 length equals 16 residues. V lost 3 bases, J lost 0 bases, and 13 bases lay in between. Germline lookup yields CDR1 KGHSH and CDR2 LQKENI. The CDR3 bases are TGTGCCAGCTCACCGTCCGGGGCAGCTAGCACAGATACGCAGTATTTT. Translating it yields CASSPSGAASTDTQYF.

V is TRBV5-4 and J is TRBJ2-5; D not resolved. Trimming left V 0 bases short and J 4 bases short, with 7 bases between. The CDR3 extends over 13 amino acids. Germline V lookup: CDR1 SGHNT, CDR2 YYREEE (reference sequence). This CDR3 is CASSLEDGETQYF. In DNA form, the CDR3 reads TGTGCCAGCAGCTTGGAGGATGGAGAGACCCAGTACTTC. The full variable domain, with the rest looked up from reference TRBV5-4 and TRBJ2-5, is ETGVTQSPTHLIKTRGQQVTLRCSSQSGHNTVSWYQQALGQGPQFIFQYYREEENGRGNFPPRFSGLQFPNYSSELNVNALELDDSALYLCASSLEDGETQYFGPGTRLLVL.